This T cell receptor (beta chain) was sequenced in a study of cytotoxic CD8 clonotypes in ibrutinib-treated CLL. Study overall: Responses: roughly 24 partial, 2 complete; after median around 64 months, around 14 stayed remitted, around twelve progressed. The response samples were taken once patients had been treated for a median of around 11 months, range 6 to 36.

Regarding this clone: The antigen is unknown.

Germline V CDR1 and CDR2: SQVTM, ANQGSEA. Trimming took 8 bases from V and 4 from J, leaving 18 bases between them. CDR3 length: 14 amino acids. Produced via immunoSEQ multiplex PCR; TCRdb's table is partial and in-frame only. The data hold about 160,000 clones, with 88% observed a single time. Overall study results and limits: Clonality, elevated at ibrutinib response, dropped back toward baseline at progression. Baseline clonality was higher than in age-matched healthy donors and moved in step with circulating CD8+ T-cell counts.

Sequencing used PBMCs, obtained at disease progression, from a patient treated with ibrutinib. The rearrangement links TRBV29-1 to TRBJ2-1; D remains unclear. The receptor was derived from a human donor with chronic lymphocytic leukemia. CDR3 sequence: CSFRSEPLYNEQFF. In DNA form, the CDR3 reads TGCAGCTTTCGGAGCGAGCCCCTTTACAATGAGCAGTTCTTC.